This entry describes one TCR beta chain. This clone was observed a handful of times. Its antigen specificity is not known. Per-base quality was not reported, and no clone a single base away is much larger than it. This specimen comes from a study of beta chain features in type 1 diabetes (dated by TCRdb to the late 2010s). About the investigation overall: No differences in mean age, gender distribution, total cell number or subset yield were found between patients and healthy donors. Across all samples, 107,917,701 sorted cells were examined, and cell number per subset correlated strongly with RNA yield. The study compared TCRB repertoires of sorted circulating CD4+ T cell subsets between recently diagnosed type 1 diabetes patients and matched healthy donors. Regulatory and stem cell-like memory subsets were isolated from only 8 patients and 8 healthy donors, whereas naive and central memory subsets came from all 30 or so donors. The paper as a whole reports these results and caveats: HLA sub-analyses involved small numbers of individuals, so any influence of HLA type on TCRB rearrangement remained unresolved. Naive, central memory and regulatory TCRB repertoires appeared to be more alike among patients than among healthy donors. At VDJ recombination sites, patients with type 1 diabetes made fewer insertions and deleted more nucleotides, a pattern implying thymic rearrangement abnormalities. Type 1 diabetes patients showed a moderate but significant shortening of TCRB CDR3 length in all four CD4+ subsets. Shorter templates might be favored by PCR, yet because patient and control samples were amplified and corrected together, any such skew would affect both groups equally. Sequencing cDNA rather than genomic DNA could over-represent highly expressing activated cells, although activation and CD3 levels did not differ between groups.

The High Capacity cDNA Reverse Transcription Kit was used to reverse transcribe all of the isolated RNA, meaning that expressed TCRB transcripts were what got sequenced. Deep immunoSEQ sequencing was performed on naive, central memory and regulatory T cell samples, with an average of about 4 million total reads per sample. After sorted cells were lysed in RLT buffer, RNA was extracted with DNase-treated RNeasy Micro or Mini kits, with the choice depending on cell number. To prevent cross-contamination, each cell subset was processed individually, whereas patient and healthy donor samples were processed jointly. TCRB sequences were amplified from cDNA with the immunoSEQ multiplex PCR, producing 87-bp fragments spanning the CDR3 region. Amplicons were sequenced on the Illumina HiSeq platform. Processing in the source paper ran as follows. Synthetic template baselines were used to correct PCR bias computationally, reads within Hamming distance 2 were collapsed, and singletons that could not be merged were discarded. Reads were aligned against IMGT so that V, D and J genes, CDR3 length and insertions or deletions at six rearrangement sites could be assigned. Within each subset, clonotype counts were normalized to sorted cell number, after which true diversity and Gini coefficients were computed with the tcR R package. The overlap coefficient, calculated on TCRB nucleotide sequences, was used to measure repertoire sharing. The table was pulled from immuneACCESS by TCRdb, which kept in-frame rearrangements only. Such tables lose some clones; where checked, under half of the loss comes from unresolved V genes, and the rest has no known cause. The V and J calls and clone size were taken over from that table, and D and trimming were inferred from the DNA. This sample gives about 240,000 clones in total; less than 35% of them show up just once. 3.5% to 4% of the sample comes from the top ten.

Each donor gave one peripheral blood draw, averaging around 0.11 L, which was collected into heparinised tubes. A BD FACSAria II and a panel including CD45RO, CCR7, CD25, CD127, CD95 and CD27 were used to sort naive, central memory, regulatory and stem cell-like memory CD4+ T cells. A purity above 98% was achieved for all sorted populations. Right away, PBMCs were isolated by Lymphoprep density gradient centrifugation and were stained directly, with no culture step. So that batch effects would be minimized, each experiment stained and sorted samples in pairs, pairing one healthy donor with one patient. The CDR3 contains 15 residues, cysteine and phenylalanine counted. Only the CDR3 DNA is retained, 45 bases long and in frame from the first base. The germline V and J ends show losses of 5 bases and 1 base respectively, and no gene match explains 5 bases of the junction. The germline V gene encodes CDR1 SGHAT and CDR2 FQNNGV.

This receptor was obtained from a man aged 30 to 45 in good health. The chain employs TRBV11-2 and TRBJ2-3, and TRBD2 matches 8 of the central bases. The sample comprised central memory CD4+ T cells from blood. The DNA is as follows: TGTGCCAGCAGCCTTAGCGGGGCCGGCACAGATACGCAGTATTTT. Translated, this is CASSLSGAGTDTQYF.